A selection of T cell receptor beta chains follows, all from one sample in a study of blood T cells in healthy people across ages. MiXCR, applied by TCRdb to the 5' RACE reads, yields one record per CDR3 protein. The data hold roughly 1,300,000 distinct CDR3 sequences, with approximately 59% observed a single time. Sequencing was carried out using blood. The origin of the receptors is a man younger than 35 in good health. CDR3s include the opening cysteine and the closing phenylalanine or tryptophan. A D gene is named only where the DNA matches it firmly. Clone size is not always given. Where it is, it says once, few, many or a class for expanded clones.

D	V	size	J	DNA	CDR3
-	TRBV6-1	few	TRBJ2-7	TGTGCCAGCAGTGAAGCTGCGGGTCACAGCTACGAGCAGTACTTC	CASSEAAGHSYEQYF
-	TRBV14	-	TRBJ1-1	TGTGCCAGCAGCCAAGTTCTTGGATACACTGAAGCTTTCTTT	CASSQVLGYTEAFF
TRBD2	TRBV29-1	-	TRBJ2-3	TGCAGCGCCGGACTAGCGGGGGGGCGCGCAGATACGCAGTATTTT	CSAGLAGGRADTQYF
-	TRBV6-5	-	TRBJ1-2	TGTGCCAGCAGTTACGTCGGGGACCGTCCCTACACCTTC	CASSYVGDRPYTF
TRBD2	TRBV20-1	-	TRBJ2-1	TGCAGTGCTCCTTCTAGCGGGTACAATGAGCAGTTCTTC	CSAPSSGYNEQFF
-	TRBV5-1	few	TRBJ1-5	TGCGCCAGCAGCTTGGAGGCCCTCCGGGGGGAAGACAATCAGCCCCAGCATTTT	CASSLEALRGEDNQPQHF
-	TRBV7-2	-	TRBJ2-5	TGTGCCAGCAGCCCGAGTAGGCCCCCGTACTTC	CASSPSRPPYF
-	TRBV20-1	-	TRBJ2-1	TGCAGTGCTAGTGCCGGGCTCCAAAGCTCCTACAATGAGCAGTTCTTC	CSASAGLQSSYNEQFF
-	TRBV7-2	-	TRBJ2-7	TGTGCCAGCAGCTTAGCGATCAATTCCTACGAGCAGTACTTC	CASSLAINSYEQYF
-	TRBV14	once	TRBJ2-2	TGTGCCAGCAGCCAAGAGGCGGGCGGGACCGCGAACACCGGGGAGCTGTTTTTT	CASSQEAGGTANTGELFF
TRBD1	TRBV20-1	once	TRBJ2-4	TGCAGTGCCCCCTTAGGACAGGGGGCAGGGGAGCAGTACTTC	CSAPLGQGAGEQYF